This T cell receptor beta chain is from a study of cytomegalovirus exposure and HLA in healthy donors. Study-wide context: Unique TCRs from HLA-typed donors, approximately 80 million of them, were held in an early data release.

Turning to this clone: The antigen remains undetermined.

V trimming: 0 bases; J trimming: 6 bases; junction bases outside the gene matches: 4. The germline gives CDR1 SGHRS, CDR2 YFSETQ. CDR3 size: 15 residues. This PCR relied on a set of 60 Vbeta primers and 13 Jbeta primers. TCRdb's table, derived via immunoSEQ multiplex PCR, lists solely in-frame clones and lacks some. This repertoire includes about 130,000 clones. General study results and limits: TCR beta V segments were, for the most part, productive about 87% or about 30% of the time in an earlier analysis.

Input material: PBMCs. This chain connects TRBV5-1 to TRBJ2-2; 8 bases fit TRBD2. This clonotype originated in a man between 18 and 29 years old in good health and CMV-seronegative. CDR3 protein: CASSLVPSGSGELFF. For the CDR3, the DNA is TGCGCCAGCAGCTTGGTGCCTAGCGGGTCCGGGGAGCTGTTTTTT.